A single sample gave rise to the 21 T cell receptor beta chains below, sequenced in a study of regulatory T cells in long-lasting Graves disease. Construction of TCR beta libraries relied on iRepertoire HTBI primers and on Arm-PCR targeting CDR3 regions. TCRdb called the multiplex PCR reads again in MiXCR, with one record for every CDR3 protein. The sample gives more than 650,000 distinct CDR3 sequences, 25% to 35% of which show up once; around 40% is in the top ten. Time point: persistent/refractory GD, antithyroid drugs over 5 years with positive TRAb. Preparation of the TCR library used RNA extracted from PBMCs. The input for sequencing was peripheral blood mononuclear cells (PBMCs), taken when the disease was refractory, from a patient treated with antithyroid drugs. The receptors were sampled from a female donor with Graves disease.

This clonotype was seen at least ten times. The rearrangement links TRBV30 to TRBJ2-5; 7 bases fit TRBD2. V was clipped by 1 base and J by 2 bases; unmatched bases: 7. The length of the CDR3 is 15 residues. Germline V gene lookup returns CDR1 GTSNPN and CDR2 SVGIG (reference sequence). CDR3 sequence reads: CAWSGPAGLQETQYF. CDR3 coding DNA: TGTGCCTGGAGTGGTCCAGCGGGGCTACAAGAGACCCAGTACTTC.

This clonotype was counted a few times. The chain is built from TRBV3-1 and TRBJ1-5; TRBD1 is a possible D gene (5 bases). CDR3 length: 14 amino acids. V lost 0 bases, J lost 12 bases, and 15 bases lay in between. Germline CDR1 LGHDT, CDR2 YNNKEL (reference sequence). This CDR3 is CASSQDLGGRGQHF. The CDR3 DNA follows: TGTGCCAGCAGCCAAGATTTGGGGGGAAGGGGCCAGCATTTT. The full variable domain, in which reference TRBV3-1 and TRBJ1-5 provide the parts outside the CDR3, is DTAVSQTPKYLVTQMGNDKSIKCEQNLGHDTMYWYKQDSKKFLKIMFSYNNKELIINETVPNRFSPKSPDKAHLNLHINSLELGDSAVYFCASSQDLGGRGQHFGDGTRLSIL.

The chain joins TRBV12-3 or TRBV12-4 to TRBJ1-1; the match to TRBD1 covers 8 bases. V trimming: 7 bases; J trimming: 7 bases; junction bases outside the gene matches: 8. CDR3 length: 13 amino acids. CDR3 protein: CASTYGQGIEAFF. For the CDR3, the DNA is TGTGCCAGCACCTACGGACAGGGCATTGAAGCTTTCTTT.

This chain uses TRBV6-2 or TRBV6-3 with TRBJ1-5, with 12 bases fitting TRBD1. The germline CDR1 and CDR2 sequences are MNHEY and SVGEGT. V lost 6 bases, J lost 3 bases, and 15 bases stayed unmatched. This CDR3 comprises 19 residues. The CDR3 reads CASSTNRDRGRIDNQPQHF. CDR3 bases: TGTGCCAGCAGCACAAACCGGGACAGGGGGCGGATTGACAATCAGCCCCAGCATTTT.

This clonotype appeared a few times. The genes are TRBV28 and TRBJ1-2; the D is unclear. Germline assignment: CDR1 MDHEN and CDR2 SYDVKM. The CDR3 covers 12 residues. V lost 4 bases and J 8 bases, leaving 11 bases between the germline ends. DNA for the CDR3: TGTGCCAGCAGTTATGAGCGGCAGGGCTACACCTTC. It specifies CASSYERQGYTF.

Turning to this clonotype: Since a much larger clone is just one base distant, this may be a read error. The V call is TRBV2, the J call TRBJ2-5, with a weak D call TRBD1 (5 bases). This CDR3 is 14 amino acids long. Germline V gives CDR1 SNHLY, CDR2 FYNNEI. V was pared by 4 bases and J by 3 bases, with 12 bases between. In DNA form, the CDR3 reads TGTGCCAGCAGTGCAGGAGCAGGGAAAGAGACCCAGTACTTC. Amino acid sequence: CASSAGAGKETQYF.

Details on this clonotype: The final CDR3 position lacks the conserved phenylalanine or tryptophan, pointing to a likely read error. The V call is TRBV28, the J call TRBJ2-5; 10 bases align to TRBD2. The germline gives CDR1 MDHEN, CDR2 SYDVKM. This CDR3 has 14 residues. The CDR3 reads CVSGAGGPWETQYL. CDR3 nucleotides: TGTGTATCAGGAGCGGGAGGGCCTTGGGAGACCCAGTACCTC.

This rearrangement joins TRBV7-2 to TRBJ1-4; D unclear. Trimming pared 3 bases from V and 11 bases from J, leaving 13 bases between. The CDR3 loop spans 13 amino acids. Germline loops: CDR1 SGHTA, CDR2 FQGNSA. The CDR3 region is CASSFLGLGKLFF. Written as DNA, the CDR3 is TGTGCCAGCAGCTTCTTAGGCCTCGGGAAACTGTTTTTT.

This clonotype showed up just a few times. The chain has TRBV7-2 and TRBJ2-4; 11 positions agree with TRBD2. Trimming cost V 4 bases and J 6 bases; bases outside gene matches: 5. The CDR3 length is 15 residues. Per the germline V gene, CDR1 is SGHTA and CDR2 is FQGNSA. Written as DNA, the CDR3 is TGTGCCAGCAGCTCGCGGACTAGCGGGCTAAACATTCAGTACTTC. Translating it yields CASSSRTSGLNIQYF.

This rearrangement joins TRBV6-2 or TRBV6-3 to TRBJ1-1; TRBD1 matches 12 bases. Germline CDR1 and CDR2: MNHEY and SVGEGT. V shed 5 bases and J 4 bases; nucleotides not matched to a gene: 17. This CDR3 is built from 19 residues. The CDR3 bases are TGTGCCAGCAGTGACTTTATCCGGGACAGGGGGCGCGGGGGCACTGAAGCTTTCTTT. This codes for CASSDFIRDRGRGGTEAFF.

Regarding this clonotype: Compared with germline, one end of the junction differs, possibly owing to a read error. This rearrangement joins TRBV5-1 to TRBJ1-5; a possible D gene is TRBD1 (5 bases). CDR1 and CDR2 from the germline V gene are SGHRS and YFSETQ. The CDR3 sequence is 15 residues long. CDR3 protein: CASSLDTPGNQPQHF. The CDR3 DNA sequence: TGTGCCAGCAGCTTGGACACGCCTGGCAATCAGCCCCAGCATTTT.

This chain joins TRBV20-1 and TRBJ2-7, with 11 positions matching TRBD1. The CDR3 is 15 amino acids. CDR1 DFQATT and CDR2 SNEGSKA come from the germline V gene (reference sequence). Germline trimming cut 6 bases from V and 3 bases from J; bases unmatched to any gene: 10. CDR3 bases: TGCAGTGCGAAGAAGACCGGGACAGGGGGCTACGAGCAGTACTTC. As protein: CSAKKTGTGGYEQYF.

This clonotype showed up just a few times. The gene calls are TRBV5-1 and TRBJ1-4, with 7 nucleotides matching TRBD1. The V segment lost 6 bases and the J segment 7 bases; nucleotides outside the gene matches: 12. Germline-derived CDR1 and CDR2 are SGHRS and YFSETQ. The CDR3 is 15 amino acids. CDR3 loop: CASNPEGQSSEKLFF. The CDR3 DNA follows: TGCGCCAGCAACCCCGAGGGACAGTCCTCTGAAAAACTGTTTTTT.

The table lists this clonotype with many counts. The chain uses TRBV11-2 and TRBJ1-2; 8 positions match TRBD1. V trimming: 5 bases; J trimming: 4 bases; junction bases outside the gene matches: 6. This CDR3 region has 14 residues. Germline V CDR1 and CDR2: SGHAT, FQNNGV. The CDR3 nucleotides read TGTGCCAGCAGCGACCCGGGACAGGTCTATGGCTACACCTTC. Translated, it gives CASSDPGQVYGYTF.

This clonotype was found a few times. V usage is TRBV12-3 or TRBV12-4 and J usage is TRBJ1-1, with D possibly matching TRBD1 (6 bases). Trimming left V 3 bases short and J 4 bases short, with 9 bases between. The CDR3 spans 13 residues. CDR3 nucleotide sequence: TGTGCCAGCAGTTTGGGACATCCCACTGAAGCTTTCTTT. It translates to CASSLGHPTEAFF.

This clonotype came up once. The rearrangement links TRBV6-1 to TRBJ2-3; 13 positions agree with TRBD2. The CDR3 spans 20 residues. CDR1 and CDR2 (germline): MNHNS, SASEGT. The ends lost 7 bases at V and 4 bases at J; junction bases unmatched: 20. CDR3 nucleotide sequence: TGTGCCAGCACTACTGCCTCGACTAGCGGGAGGATCACGTTGGCAGATACGCAGTATTTT. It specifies CASTTASTSGRITLADTQYF.

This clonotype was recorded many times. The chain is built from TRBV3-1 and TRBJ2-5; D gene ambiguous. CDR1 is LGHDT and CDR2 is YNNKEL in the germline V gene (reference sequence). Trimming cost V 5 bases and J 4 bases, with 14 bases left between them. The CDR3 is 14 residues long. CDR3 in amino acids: CASSGRDGRETQYF. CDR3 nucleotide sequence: TGTGCCAGCAGCGGAAGGGATGGTCGAGAGACCCAGTACTTC.

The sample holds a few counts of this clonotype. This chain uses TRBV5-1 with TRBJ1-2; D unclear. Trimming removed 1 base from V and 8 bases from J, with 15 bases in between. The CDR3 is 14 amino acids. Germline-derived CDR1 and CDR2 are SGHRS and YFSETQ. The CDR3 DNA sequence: TGCGCCAGCAGCTTGAACCCGGGGATCGGCGGCTACACCTTC. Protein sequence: CASSLNPGIGGYTF.

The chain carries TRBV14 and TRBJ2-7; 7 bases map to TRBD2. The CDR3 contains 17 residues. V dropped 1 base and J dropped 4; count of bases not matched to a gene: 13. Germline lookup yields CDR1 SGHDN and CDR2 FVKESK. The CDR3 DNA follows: TGTGCCAGCAGCCAAGGCCTTTTCCGGGAGGAGACGTACGAGCAGTACTTC. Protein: CASSQGLFREETYEQYF.

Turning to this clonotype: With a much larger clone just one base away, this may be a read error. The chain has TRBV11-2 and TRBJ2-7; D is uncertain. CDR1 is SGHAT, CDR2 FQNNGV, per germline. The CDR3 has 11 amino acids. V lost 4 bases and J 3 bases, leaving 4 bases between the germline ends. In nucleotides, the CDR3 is TGTGCCAGCAGCTCCTTCTACGAGCAGTACTTC. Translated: CASSSFYEQYF. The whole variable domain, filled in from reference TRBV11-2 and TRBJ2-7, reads EAGVAQSPRYKIIEKRQSVAFWCNPISGHATLYWYQQILGQGPKLLIQFQNNGVVDDSQLPKDRFSAERLKGVDSTLKIQPAKLEDSAVYLCASSSFYEQYFGPGTRLTVT.

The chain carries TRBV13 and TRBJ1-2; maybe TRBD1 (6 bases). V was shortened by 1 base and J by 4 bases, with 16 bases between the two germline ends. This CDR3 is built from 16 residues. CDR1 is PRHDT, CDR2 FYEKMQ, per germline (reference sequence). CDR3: CASSLDTGTGGYGYTF. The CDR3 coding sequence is TGTGCCAGCAGCTTAGACACAGGGACCGGGGGCTATGGCTACACCTTC.